The 30 T cell receptor beta chains reported below all come from one sample, sequenced in a study of blood T cell repertoires in COVID-19. Profiling relied on immunoSEQ multiplex PCR, and the TCRdb table lists in-frame clones only, not all of them. The sample includes 200,000 to 250,000 clones, roughly nine tenths of them seen just once. The sample was PBMCs or T cells enriched from blood (not recorded which). Source of these receptors: a woman between 45 and 65 years old in a cohort exposed to, infected with or recovered from COVID-19 (not recorded which).

The J gene is TRBJ2-1, the V gene TRBV2; 8 bases line up with TRBD2. Germline V gene data show CDR1 as SNHLY and CDR2 as FYNNEI. V shed 6 bases and J 6 bases; nucleotides not matched to a gene: 7. The CDR3 contains 14 residues. DNA of the CDR3: TGTGCCAGCAGCCGGGGGGGGGCCCGCAATGAGCAGTTCTTC. It codes for CASSRGGARNEQFF.

The chain links TRBV3-1 (or the pseudogene TRBV3-2) to TRBJ2-1; 14 nucleotides align to TRBD2. Germline trimming cut 4 bases from V and 1 base from J; bases unmatched to any gene: 6. The V gene's germline CDR1 is LGHDT and CDR2 YNNKEL (reference sequence). This CDR3 is built from 18 residues. The CDR3 reads CASSPTSGGARSYNEQFF. The CDR3 coding sequence is TGTGCCAGCAGCCCGACTAGCGGGGGGGCCAGATCCTACAATGAGCAGTTCTTC.

The genes are TRBV5-4 and TRBJ2-2, with TRBD1 identical over 8 bases. CDR3 size: 17 residues. The germline gives CDR1 SGHNT, CDR2 YYREEE (reference sequence). With 4 bases clipped from V and 5 bases from J, the junction kept 13 bases outside the gene matches. CDR3 sequence: CASSAGQGEAFTGELFF. CDR3 sequence (DNA): TGTGCCAGCAGCGCCGGACAGGGAGAGGCATTTACCGGGGAGCTGTTTTTT.

The count of this clone is one. This chain links TRBV19 with TRBJ1-4, with 7 bases that match TRBD1. With V trimmed by 6 bases and J by 4 bases, 2 bases remained unmatched. From germline, CDR1 is LNHDA and CDR2 SQIVND (reference sequence). CDR3 length: 13 residues. The chain's CDR3 is CASRRDSNEKLFF. In DNA form, the CDR3 reads TGTGCCAGTAGGCGGGACAGTAATGAAAAACTGTTTTTT.

V is TRBV5-1 and J is TRBJ2-3, with D maybe TRBD2 (6 bases). The CDR3 covers 15 residues. With 7 bases removed from V and 2 bases from J, the gap between germline ends came to 17 bases. Germline V gene sequence: CDR1 SGHRS, CDR2 YFSETQ. The CDR3 nucleotides are TGCGCCAGCGGCATAGCGGACCCCTCCACAGATACGCAGTATTTT. The encoded protein is CASGIADPSTDTQYF.

The genes are TRBV19 and TRBJ1-5; 7 nucleotides line up with TRBD1. The CDR3 loop spans 15 amino acids. The germline gives CDR1 LNHDA, CDR2 SQIVND (reference sequence). Trimming removed 9 bases from V and 0 bases from J; junction bases left unmatched: 8. The CDR3 nucleotides are TGTGCCAGCAGGGACAGACCAAATAGCAATCAGCCCCAGCATTTT. Its translation is CASRDRPNSNQPQHF.

This clone came up once. The chain has TRBV5-5 and TRBJ2-2, with TRBD1 identical over 10 bases. The CDR3 sequence is 15 residues long. The V segment lost 4 bases and the J segment 6 bases; nucleotides outside the gene matches: 6. CDR1 is SGHKS, CDR2 YYEKEE, per germline (reference sequence). The CDR3 DNA follows: TGTGCCAGCAGCCGAGGGACAGGGGTCGCCGGGGAGCTGTTTTTT. It translates to CASSRGTGVAGELFF.

The V gene is TRBV5-6, the J gene TRBJ2-7, with 8 bases fitting TRBD1. There are 15 residues in the CDR3. Unmatched junction bases numbered 8, after V lost 4 bases and J lost 2 bases. Germline assignment: CDR1 SGHDT and CDR2 YYEEEE. The CDR3 is CASSLLDRAPYEQYF. As DNA, the CDR3 is TGTGCCAGCAGCCTGCTGGACAGGGCCCCCTACGAGCAGTACTTC.

CDR3 DNA: TGTGCCAGTAGTCCCGGGGACTCCCCAGATACGCAGTATTTT. Translated, it gives CASSPGDSPDTQYF. The chain has TRBV19 and TRBJ2-3, with D possibly being TRBD2 (6 bases). Germline CDR1 reads LNHDA; CDR2 reads SQIVND (reference sequence). The CDR3 spans 14 residues. Trimming shortened V by 5 bases and J by 4 bases, and 13 bases separated the two germline ends.

The chain is built from TRBV28 and TRBJ1-2; 8 bases agree with TRBD1. V was pared by 6 bases and J by 8 bases, with 14 bases of the junction left unmatched. This CDR3 has 15 residues. From germline, CDR1 is MDHEN and CDR2 SYDVKM. As DNA, the CDR3 is TGTGCCAGCAGGGTCCAGGGGGCCTCTTGGTGGGGCTACACCTTC. Translation gives CASRVQGASWWGYTF.

The genes are TRBV27 and TRBJ2-7; no reliable D call. The length of the CDR3 is 14 residues. Germline loops: CDR1 MNHEY, CDR2 SMNVEV (reference sequence). V dropped 3 bases and J dropped 2 bases, with 11 bases sitting between them. Written as DNA, the CDR3 is TGTGCCAGCAGTTTCGGAGCACCCCCCTACGAGCAGTACTTC. The encoded protein is CASSFGAPPYEQYF.

A single count supports this clone. The chain combines TRBV9 with TRBJ2-3; the match to TRBD2 covers 7 bases. V lost 0 bases to trimming and J lost 1 base; unmatched junction nucleotides: 5. The CDR3 covers 16 residues. The germline gives CDR1 SGDLS, CDR2 YYNGEE. The CDR3 reads CASSVGGGGGTDTQYF. In DNA, the CDR3 is TGTGCCAGCAGCGTAGGCGGCGGGGGAGGCACAGATACGCAGTATTTT.

This rearrangement joins TRBV24-1 to TRBJ2-2; maybe TRBD1 (5 bases). The CDR3 contains 14 residues. Germline CDR1 KGHDR, CDR2 SFDVKD. Trimming took off 1 base at V and 6 bases at J, with 8 bases between the two ends. The CDR3 reads CATSDLQVPGELFF. Here the CDR3 DNA reads TGTGCCACCAGTGATTTACAGGTCCCCGGGGAGCTGTTTTTT.

The J gene is TRBJ2-5, the V gene TRBV9; tentative D call: TRBD1 (6 bases). The CDR3 extends over 13 amino acids. V shed 3 bases and J shed 4 bases, with 10 bases lying between them. Germline CDR1 is SGDLS and CDR2 is YYNGEE. Written as DNA, the CDR3 is TGTGCCAGCAGCGCGGGACATTCAGAGACCCAGTACTTC. This encodes CASSAGHSETQYF.

V and J are TRBV4-1 and TRBJ2-2, with D possibly TRBD1 on 5 matching bases. The V end was cut by 3 bases, the J end by 4 bases, with 12 bases between. The CDR3 runs 15 residues. Germline V gene lookup returns CDR1 MGHRA and CDR2 YSYEKL. CDR3 sequence reads: CASSQGQVSTGELFF. CDR3 coding DNA: TGCGCCAGCAGCCAGGGGCAGGTGTCCACCGGGGAGCTGTTTTTT.

This sequence joins TRBV19 and TRBJ1-1, with TRBD1 as a possible D gene (5 bases). From germline, CDR1 is LNHDA and CDR2 SQIVND (reference sequence). With 0 bases removed from V and 5 bases from J, the gap between germline ends came to 16 bases. The CDR3 runs to 16 residues. The CDR3 sequence: CASSIDLWQGRTEAFF. The CDR3 nucleotides read TGTGCCAGTAGTATAGATCTATGGCAGGGTAGGACTGAAGCTTTCTTT.

The J gene is TRBJ1-2, the V gene TRBV2; D gene unclear. Germline-derived CDR1 and CDR2 are SNHLY and FYNNEI. V was cut by 1 base and J by 6 bases, with 6 bases left in between. The CDR3 is made up of 12 amino acids. CDR3 residues: CASSEVADGYTF. The CDR3 region has the DNA TGTGCCAGCAGTGAAGTGGCCGATGGCTACACCTTC.

In this sample, this clone turned up a few times. The rearrangement uses TRBV6-5 and TRBJ2-5, with unresolved D. Trimming removed 0 bases from V and 4 bases from J, with 12 bases in between. In germline, CDR1 is MNHEY, CDR2 SVGAGI. CDR3 length: 15 amino acids. The CDR3 loop is CASSYSSMVGETQYF. Here the CDR3 DNA reads TGTGCCAGCAGTTACTCGAGCATGGTTGGAGAGACCCAGTACTTC.

This chain connects TRBV7-9 to TRBJ2-3; D gene ambiguous. This CDR3 has 12 residues. V was clipped by 5 bases and J by 3 bases, with 6 bases between them. Germline CDR1 reads SEHNR; CDR2 reads FQNEAQ (reference sequence). CDR3: CASSPITDTQYF. The CDR3 bases are TGTGCCAGCAGCCCAATTACAGATACGCAGTATTTT.

The J gene is TRBJ1-2, the V gene TRBV28; TRBD1 agrees at 7 bases. This CDR3 spans 14 amino acids. Unmatched junction bases numbered 7, after V lost 6 bases and J lost 3 bases. Germline V gene sequence: CDR1 MDHEN, CDR2 SYDVKM. CDR3 sequence: CASRPGGGDYGYTF. The CDR3 DNA sequence: TGTGCCAGCAGACCAGGGGGAGGCGACTATGGCTACACCTTC.

The gene calls are TRBV28 and TRBJ1-5; TRBD1 matches at 9 bases. Germline V gene lookup returns CDR1 MDHEN and CDR2 SYDVKM. Unmatched junction bases numbered 7, after V lost 3 bases and J lost 4 bases. The CDR3 is made up of 16 amino acids. This CDR3 reads CASSFNSGTGNQPQHF. CDR3 DNA sequence: TGTGCCAGCAGTTTTAACTCTGGGACAGGGAATCAGCCCCAGCATTTT.

V and J are TRBV7-3 and TRBJ2-6; D ambiguous. The CDR3 totals 16 residues. Germline values: CDR1 SGHTA, CDR2 FQGTGA. V lost 1 base and J 1 base, leaving 8 bases between the germline ends. CDR3: CASSLMVRSGANVLTF. In nucleotides, the CDR3 is TGTGCCAGCAGCTTAATGGTCCGGTCTGGGGCCAACGTCCTGACTTTC.

The J gene is TRBJ1-2, the V gene TRBV19; 8 bases are a match to TRBD1. CDR1 LNHDA and CDR2 SQIVND come from the germline V gene (reference sequence). This CDR3 comprises 15 residues. Trimming removed 5 bases from V and 1 base from J; junction bases left unmatched: 6. Written as DNA, the CDR3 is TGTGCCAGTAGTCCCGGACAGGGAAATAACTATGGCTACACCTTC. It codes for CASSPGQGNNYGYTF.

This clone was detected only once. J is TRBJ1-2 and V is TRBV6-5; possibly TRBD1 for D (5 bases). Between the trimmed V and J ends, which lost 2 bases and 3 bases, there was a span of 13 bases. The length of the CDR3 is 15 residues. Germline V lookup: CDR1 MNHEY, CDR2 SVGAGI. CDR3 in DNA: TGTGCCAGCAGTTACCTGGGCAGGGCGTACTATGGCTACACCTTC. Translated, it gives CASSYLGRAYYGYTF.

The rearrangement links TRBV27 to TRBJ1-5, with no clear D. From germline, CDR1 is MNHEY and CDR2 SMNVEV (reference sequence). V was clipped by 2 bases and J by 0 bases, with 5 bases between them. This CDR3 is 14 amino acids long. This CDR3 is CASSLAGSNQPQHF. The CDR3 nucleotides are TGTGCCAGCAGTTTAGCAGGTAGCAATCAGCCCCAGCATTTT.

This clone was seen a few times. The V and J genes are TRBV3-1 (or the pseudogene TRBV3-2) and TRBJ2-1; tentatively, D is TRBD1 (5 bases). The CDR3 runs 16 residues. The germline gives CDR1 LGHDT, CDR2 YNNKEL (reference sequence). V was cut by 5 bases and J by 6 bases, with 20 bases left in between. The chain's CDR3 is CASSFRQRLSGNEQFF. For the CDR3, the DNA is TGTGCCAGCAGCTTCAGACAGAGACTTTCGGGCAATGAGCAGTTCTTC.

The CDR3 sequence: CASSLGQDTGELFF. The CDR3 region has the DNA TGCGCCAGCAGCTTGGGACAGGACACCGGGGAGCTGTTTTTT. This chain connects TRBV5-1 to TRBJ2-2, with D perhaps TRBD1 (6 bases). The CDR3 sequence is 14 residues long. Trimming stripped 0 bases from V and 3 bases from J, with 6 bases between. The germline V gene encodes CDR1 SGHRS and CDR2 YFSETQ.

The sample holds a few counts of this clone. The gene calls are TRBV18 and TRBJ2-2; D perhaps matches TRBD2 (6 bases). CDR1 is KGHSH and CDR2 is LQKENI in the germline V gene. V was cut by 2 bases and J by 6 bases, with 7 bases left in between. The CDR3 covers 13 residues. CDR3 sequence: CASSPREAGELFF. CDR3 DNA: TGTGCCAGCTCACCAAGGGAGGCCGGGGAGCTGTTTTTT.

The rearrangement uses TRBV29-1 and TRBJ1-1; TRBD1 aligns across 8 bases. Germline-derived CDR1 and CDR2 are SQVTM and ANQGSEA. The CDR3 runs to 15 residues. The V and J ends lost 6 bases and 4 bases, in that order; junction bases with no gene match: 13. The CDR3 sequence: CSVGGGQGLFTEAFF. CDR3 DNA: TGCAGCGTCGGGGGAGGACAGGGACTGTTCACTGAAGCTTTCTTT.

This clone was detected once. The chain links TRBV9 to TRBJ2-3; 8 bases align to TRBD1. V lost 2 bases, J lost 2 bases, and 4 bases stayed unmatched. CDR3 length: 15 amino acids. CDR1 is SGDLS and CDR2 is YYNGEE in the germline V gene. CDR3 in amino acids: CASSVQGAITDTQYF. CDR3 nucleotides: TGTGCCAGCAGCGTCCAGGGGGCTATCACAGATACGCAGTATTTT.